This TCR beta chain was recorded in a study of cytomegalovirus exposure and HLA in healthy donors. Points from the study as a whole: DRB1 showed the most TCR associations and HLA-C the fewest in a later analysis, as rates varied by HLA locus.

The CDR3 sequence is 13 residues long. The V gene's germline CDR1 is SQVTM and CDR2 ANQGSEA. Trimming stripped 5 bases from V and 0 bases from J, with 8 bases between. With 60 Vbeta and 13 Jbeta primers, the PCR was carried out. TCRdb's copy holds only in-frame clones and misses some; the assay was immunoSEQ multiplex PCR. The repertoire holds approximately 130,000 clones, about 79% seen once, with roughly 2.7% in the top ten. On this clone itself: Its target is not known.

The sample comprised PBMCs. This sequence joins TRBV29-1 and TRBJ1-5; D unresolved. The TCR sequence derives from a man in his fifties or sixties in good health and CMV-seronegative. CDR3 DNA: TGCAGCGTTCAGGAAAATAGCAATCAGCCCCAGCATTTT. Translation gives CSVQENSNQPQHF. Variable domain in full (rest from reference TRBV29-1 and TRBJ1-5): SAVISQKPSRDICQRGTSLTIQCQVDSQVTMMFWYRQQPGQSLTLIATANQGSEATYESGFVIDKFPISRPNLTFSTLTVSNMSPEDSSIYLCSVQENSNQPQHFGDGTRLSIL.